This TCR beta chain comes out of a study of cytomegalovirus exposure and HLA in healthy donors. Details on this clone: What it binds is not known. An end of the junction differs from the germline gene, which may be a read error.

Donors in the study were healthy people who gave bone marrow. The PCR ran on 60 Vbeta and 13 Jbeta primers. Method: immunoSEQ multiplex PCR; TCRdb's copy keeps in-frame clones and lacks some. The sample includes over 75,000 clones, around four fifths of them seen just once. Regarding the study as a whole: As a later analysis showed, several of the most significant clusters appeared to be linked to common viral pathogens.

The source is a man aged 25 to 45 in good health and CMV-seropositive. The specimen was PBMCs.

The CDR3 nucleotides are TGTTCCAGCCTGCCGAGCTCCTACAATGAGCAGTTCTTC. Protein sequence: CSSLPSSYNEQFF. The genes are TRBV7-9 and TRBJ2-1, with no clear D. From germline, CDR1 is SEHNR and CDR2 FQNEAQ (reference sequence). The CDR3 length is 13 residues.